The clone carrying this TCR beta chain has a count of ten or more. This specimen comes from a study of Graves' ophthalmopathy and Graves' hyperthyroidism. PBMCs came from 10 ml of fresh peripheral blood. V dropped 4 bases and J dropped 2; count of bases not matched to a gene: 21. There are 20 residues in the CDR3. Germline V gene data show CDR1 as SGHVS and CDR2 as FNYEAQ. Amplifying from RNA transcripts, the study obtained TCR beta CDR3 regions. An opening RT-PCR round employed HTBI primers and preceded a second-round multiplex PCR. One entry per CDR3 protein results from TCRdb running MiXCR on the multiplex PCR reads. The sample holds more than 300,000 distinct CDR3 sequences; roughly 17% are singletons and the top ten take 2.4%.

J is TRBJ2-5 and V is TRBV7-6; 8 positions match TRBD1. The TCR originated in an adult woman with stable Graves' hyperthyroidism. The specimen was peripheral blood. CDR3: CASSYIILLGGRGPQETQYF. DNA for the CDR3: TGTGCCAGCAGCTACATAATCCTTCTTGGGGGCAGGGGGCCTCAAGAGACCCAGTACTTC.